The sequence of this T cell receptor (beta chain) was determined in a study of T cells in Graves' hyperthyroidism and ophthalmopathy. Study at large: Once the initial diagnosis was made, peripheral blood was obtained before any treatment.

CDR1 and CDR2 from the germline V gene are SEHNR and FQNEAQ (reference sequence). Trimming removed 3 bases from V and 9 bases from J, with 6 bases in between. This CDR3 is built from 12 residues. This clonotype was observed a handful of times. A much larger clonotype is one base distant, so this may be a read error. Amplification yielded TCR beta CDR3 regions, with RNA transcripts as the source. With the HTBI primer set, the TCR CDR3 went through a first round of RT-PCR. TCRdb passed the multiplex PCR reads through MiXCR, listing each CDR3 protein once. The sample records about 840,000 distinct CDR3 sequences, approximately 40% being singletons.

This clonotype was sampled from a man between 18 and 35 years old with Graves' hyperthyroidism. The specimen was blood. The rearrangement links TRBV7-9 to TRBJ1-6; D not certain. CDR3 DNA sequence: TGTGCCAGCAGCTTCCGGTTTTCACCCCTCCACTTT. Translated: CASSFRFSPLHF.